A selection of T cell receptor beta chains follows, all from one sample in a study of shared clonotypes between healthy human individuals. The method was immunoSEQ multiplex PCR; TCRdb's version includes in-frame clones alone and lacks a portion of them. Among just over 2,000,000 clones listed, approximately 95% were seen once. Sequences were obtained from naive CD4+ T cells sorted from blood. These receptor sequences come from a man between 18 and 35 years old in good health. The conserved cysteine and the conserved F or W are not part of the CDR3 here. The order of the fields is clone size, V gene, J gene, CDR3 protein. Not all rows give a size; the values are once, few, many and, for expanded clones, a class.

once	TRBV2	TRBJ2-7	ASQGEMRYEQY
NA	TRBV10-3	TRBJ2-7	AISAGQGGEQY
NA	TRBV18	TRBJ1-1	ASSPVGTEAF
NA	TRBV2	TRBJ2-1	ASSSGRADEQF
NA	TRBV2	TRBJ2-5	ASSTMRQETQY
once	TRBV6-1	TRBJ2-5	ASSERASGAKETQY
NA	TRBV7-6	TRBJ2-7	ASSTYLEQY
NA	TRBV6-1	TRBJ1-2	ASRMTGTPNYGYT
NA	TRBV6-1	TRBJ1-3	ASSEGRPGLISGNTIY
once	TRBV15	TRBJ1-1	ATSRGGLSNTEAF
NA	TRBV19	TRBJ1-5	ASSIGREVNQPQH
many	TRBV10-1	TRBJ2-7	ASSRPGQGTSYEQY
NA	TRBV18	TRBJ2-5	ASSRGSQETQY
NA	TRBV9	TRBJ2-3	ASSGQGFTNLRTDTQY
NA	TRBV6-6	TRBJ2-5	ASSILGAETQY
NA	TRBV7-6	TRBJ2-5	ASSNPTSGRWETQY
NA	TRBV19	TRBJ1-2	ASTPWEGSYGYT
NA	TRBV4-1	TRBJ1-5	ASSQETGSPNQPQH
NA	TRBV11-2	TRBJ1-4	ASSLGGGKLF
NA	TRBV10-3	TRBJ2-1	AISEGGRSNEQF
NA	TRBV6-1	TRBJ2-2	ASTVTGELF
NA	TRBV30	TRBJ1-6	AWRRTGLRSPLH
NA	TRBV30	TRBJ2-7	AWSLQGYEQY
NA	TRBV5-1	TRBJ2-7	ASSLSDFSYEQY
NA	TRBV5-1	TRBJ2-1	ASSSRAGLGNYEQF
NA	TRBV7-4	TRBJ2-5	ASSLTPSPTRVQETQY
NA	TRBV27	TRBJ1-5	ASSTTGRSNQPQH
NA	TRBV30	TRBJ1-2	AWSAGGNYGYT
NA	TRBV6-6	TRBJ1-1	ASSLLTGQTNTEAF
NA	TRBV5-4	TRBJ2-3	ASSLVGTRGSDTQY
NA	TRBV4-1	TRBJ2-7	ASSQEPAYEQY
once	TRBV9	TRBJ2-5	ASSRDPQETQY
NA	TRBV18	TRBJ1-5	ASSPPSADSNQPQH
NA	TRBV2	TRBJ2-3	ASRQGDTQY
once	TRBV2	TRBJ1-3	ASELEGIFGNTIY
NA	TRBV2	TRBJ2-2	ASRWNTNTGELF
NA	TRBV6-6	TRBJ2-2	ASSSTGGTGELF
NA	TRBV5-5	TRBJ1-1	VSSPGLNTEAF
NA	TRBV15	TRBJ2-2	ATSPQGGYGGELF
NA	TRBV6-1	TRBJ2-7	ASTLAAPSYEQY
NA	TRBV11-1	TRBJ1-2	ASSLANRPNGYT
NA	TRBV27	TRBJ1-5	ASSRQGRGEQPQH
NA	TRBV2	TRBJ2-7	ASSLSGRAGEQY
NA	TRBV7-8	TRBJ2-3	ASSLGFRISAELKPNTQY